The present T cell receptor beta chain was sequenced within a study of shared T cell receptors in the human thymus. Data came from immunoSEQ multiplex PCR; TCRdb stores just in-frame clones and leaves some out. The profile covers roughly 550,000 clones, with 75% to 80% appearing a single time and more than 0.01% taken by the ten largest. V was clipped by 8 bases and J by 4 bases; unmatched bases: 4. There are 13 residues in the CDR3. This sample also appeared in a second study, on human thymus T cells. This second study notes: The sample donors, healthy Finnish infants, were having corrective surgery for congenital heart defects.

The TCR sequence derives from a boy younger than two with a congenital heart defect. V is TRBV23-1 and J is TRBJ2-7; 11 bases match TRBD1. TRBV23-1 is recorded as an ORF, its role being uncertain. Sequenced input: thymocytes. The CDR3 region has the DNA TGCGCCAGCGGGGGGACAGGGGGTTACGAGCAGTACTTC. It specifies CASGGTGGYEQYF.